The 26 T cell receptor beta chains given below trace back to one sample, sequenced in a study of shared clonotypes between healthy human individuals. Positively selected for CCR7, the CD45RO-negative cells used as naive CD8 cells excluded terminally differentiated effector memory CD45RA+ cells. The method was immunoSEQ multiplex PCR; TCRdb's version includes in-frame clones alone and lacks a portion of them. The sample records about 2.1 million clones, about 94% being singletons. The specimen sequenced was naive CD8+ T cells from PBMCs. All receptors derive from a man younger than 35 in good health. Some clones in this sample may be carry-over from other donors' samples.

This chain uses TRBV28 with TRBJ2-7, with TRBD1 as a possible D gene (6 bases). Germline assignment: CDR1 MDHEN and CDR2 SYDVKM. Trimming pared 1 base from V and 2 bases from J, leaving 9 bases between. There are 14 residues in the CDR3. DNA of the CDR3: TGTGCCAGCAGTTTATTGACAGGCCCCTACGAGCAGTACTTC. This sequence encodes CASSLLTGPYEQYF.

As regards this clone: The junction shows a germline mismatch at one end, possibly a read error. The J gene is TRBJ1-2, the V gene TRBV7-9; 7 bases line up with TRBD1. CDR3 length: 14 residues. Germline CDR1 reads SEHNR; CDR2 reads FQNEAQ (reference sequence). CDR3 sequence: CASSQRRGLYGYTF. For the CDR3, the DNA is TGCGCCAGCAGCCAACGGAGGGGGCTCTATGGCTACACCTTC.

The CDR3 sequence: CASSQDGTGVDIQYF. In DNA form, the CDR3 reads TGCGCCAGCAGCCAAGACGGGACAGGGGTAGACATTCAGTACTTC. The chain is built from TRBV4-3 and TRBJ2-4, with 10 bases fitting TRBD1. Germline V gene data show CDR1 as LGHNA and CDR2 as YSLEER. After removal of 0 bases from V and 8 bases from J, the junction contained 4 bases not matched to a gene. This CDR3 contains 15 residues.

The rearrangement links TRBV7-9 to TRBJ1-4, with 10 bases fitting TRBD1. The CDR3 length is 15 residues. CDR1 and CDR2 (germline): SEHNR, FQNEAQ (reference sequence). V was clipped by 3 bases and J by 3 bases; unmatched bases: 1. DNA of the CDR3: TGTGCCAGCAGCTTGACAGGGGGCCCTAATGAAAAACTGTTTTTT. Its protein product is CASSLTGGPNEKLFF.

The chain's CDR3 is CATSSGQGWNEQYF. The CDR3 DNA reads as TGTGCCACCAGCTCCGGACAGGGATGGAACGAGCAGTACTTC. The V gene is TRBV15, the J gene TRBJ2-7; 8 bases map to TRBD1. The CDR3 runs to 14 residues. Germline trimming cut 5 bases from V and 5 bases from J; bases unmatched to any gene: 8. CDR1 LNHNV and CDR2 YYDKDF come from the germline V gene (reference sequence).

The chain uses TRBV19 and TRBJ2-3; D possibly matches TRBD1 or TRBD2 (5 bases each). The V gene's germline CDR1 is LNHDA and CDR2 SQIVND (reference sequence). V lost 11 bases to trimming and J lost 2 bases, with 23 bases between them. The CDR3 runs 16 residues. CDR3: CAPLCGGGRSTDTQYF. The DNA of the CDR3 is TGTGCCCCCCTCTGCGGTGGGGGACGGTCCACAGATACGCAGTATTTT.

This chain uses TRBV5-6 with TRBJ2-1; 16 bases match TRBD2. Germline lookup yields CDR1 SGHDT and CDR2 YYEEEE. CDR3 length: 17 residues. V was clipped by 4 bases and J by 6 bases; unmatched bases: 7. This CDR3 is CASSLGTSGRVGNEQFF. The CDR3 DNA sequence: TGTGCCAGCAGCCTGGGGACTAGCGGGAGGGTGGGCAATGAGCAGTTCTTC.

The J gene is TRBJ2-1, the V gene TRBV7-8; TRBD2 is a possible D gene (6 bases). Germline CDR1 reads SGHVS; CDR2 reads FQNEAQ. Trimming removed 6 bases at V and 2 bases at J, with 14 bases between. The CDR3 covers 15 residues. The CDR3 sequence: CASSFERVPYNEQFF. CDR3 bases: TGTGCCAGCAGTTTTGAGCGGGTCCCCTACAATGAGCAGTTCTTC.

This chain connects TRBV15 to TRBJ2-5; D is undetermined. Between the trimmed V and J ends, which lost 3 bases and 5 bases, there was a span of 16 bases. The CDR3 contains 15 residues. Germline V gene lookup returns CDR1 LNHNV and CDR2 YYDKDF (reference sequence). The CDR3 sequence is CATSRTERAGETQYF. CDR3 DNA sequence: TGTGCCACCAGCAGGACGGAAAGGGCTGGGGAGACCCAGTACTTC.

About this clone itself: The sample carries other DNA sequences with the same CDR3. The V call is TRBV9, the J call TRBJ2-7; 9 nucleotides match TRBD2. Germline V gives CDR1 SGDLS, CDR2 YYNGEE. CDR3 size: 13 residues. V dropped 4 bases and J dropped 3; count of bases not matched to a gene: 2. The DNA for the CDR3 is TGTGCCAGCAGCCTGACTAGCGGCTACGAGCAGTACTTC. Protein: CASSLTSGYEQYF.

Remarks on this clone: The sample contains more than one DNA sequence encoding this CDR3. The V call is TRBV18, the J call TRBJ2-7, with TRBD1 matching over 9 bases. With V trimmed by 5 bases and J by 4 bases, 3 bases remained unmatched. Looked up from germline, CDR1 is KGHSH and CDR2 is LQKENI. The CDR3 is 13 residues long. CDR3 in amino acids: CASSTGQGYEQYF. The DNA for the CDR3 is TGTGCCAGCTCAACGGGACAGGGTTACGAGCAGTACTTC.

V is TRBV5-1 and J is TRBJ2-1, with D uncertain. Trimming shortened V by 2 bases and J by 8 bases, and 11 bases separated the two germline ends. Germline assignment: CDR1 SGHRS and CDR2 YFSETQ. CDR3 length: 13 residues. CDR3 residues: CASSFEGPDEQFF. CDR3 coding DNA: TGCGCCAGCAGCTTTGAAGGGCCCGATGAGCAGTTCTTC.

J is TRBJ1-5 and V is TRBV19; a possible D gene is TRBD1 (5 bases). Germline CDR1 is LNHDA and CDR2 is SQIVND (reference sequence). This CDR3 region has 17 residues. With 3 bases removed from V and 2 bases from J, the gap between germline ends came to 17 bases. Here the CDR3 DNA reads TGTGCCAGTAGTATTGGATCCAGGGTGGGAGGCAATCAGCCCCAGCATTTT. This sequence encodes CASSIGSRVGGNQPQHF.

The sample holds one count of this clone. V is TRBV28 and J is TRBJ1-2; perhaps TRBD1 as D (6 bases). The CDR3 length is 14 residues. The V gene's germline CDR1 is MDHEN and CDR2 SYDVKM. The V end lost 1 base, the J end lost 3 bases, and 9 bases lay between the germline ends. CDR3 sequence reads: CASSLYPGDYGYTF. The CDR3, as DNA: TGTGCCAGCAGTTTATACCCAGGGGACTATGGCTACACCTTC.

The count of this clone is one. Other DNA sequences from this sample encode an identical CDR3 as well. This chain links TRBV4-1 with TRBJ2-1, with D tentatively TRBD1 or TRBD2 (5 bases each). This CDR3 contains 15 residues. CDR1 and CDR2 from the germline V gene are MGHRA and YSYEKL. Trimming shortened V by 3 bases and J by 0 bases, and 9 bases separated the two germline ends. CDR3 loop: CASSQGPSSYNEQFF. Here the CDR3 DNA reads TGCGCCAGCAGCCAGGGACCGAGCTCCTACAATGAGCAGTTCTTC.

The CDR3 coding sequence is TGTGCCAGCAGTTGGGGGCCGGGACAGGGGAGGAGTGAGCAGTTCTTC. It codes for CASSWGPGQGRSEQFF. The chain combines TRBV6-5 with TRBJ2-1; 10 bases are shared with TRBD1. This CDR3 comprises 16 residues. Germline values: CDR1 MNHEY, CDR2 SVGAGI. The J segment lost 9 bases and the V segment lost 4 bases, leaving 12 bases of the junction unmatched.

V and J are TRBV5-4 and TRBJ2-5; TRBD2 is a possible D gene (6 bases). The ends were cut back, 1 base at V and 7 bases at J, with 26 bases in the middle. Germline CDR1 and CDR2: SGHNT and YYREEE (reference sequence). The CDR3 has 18 amino acids. CDR3 region: CASSLTGLANLGLRTQYF. CDR3 DNA: TGTGCCAGCAGCTTGACGGGCCTAGCGAATTTGGGGCTTAGGACCCAGTACTTC.

The chain uses TRBV27 and TRBJ2-1; the D is unclear. Germline V gene lookup returns CDR1 MNHEY and CDR2 SMNVEV (reference sequence). Trimming left V 2 bases short and J 4 bases short, with 21 bases between. The CDR3 length is 18 residues. Here the CDR3 DNA reads TGTGCCAGCAGTTTAGGGCCTCCTTCGGCGGAACTTTACAATGAGCAGTTCTTC. Translating gives CASSLGPPSAELYNEQFF.

The gene calls are TRBV15 and TRBJ1-2; 7 bases align to TRBD1. Trimming took 7 bases from V and 2 from J; bases not matched to a gene: 4. Germline-derived CDR1 and CDR2 are LNHNV and YYDKDF (reference sequence). This CDR3 contains 13 residues. The CDR3 DNA follows: TGTGCCACCACCGACAGGGCCAACTATGGCTACACCTTC. It translates to CATTDRANYGYTF.

V and J are TRBV5-1 and TRBJ2-6; weak D call: TRBD2 (5 bases). CDR3 length equals 19 residues. Germline V gene sequence: CDR1 SGHRS, CDR2 YFSETQ. V lost 0 bases to trimming and J lost 2 bases, with 18 bases between them. The CDR3 spells CASSLDSLDSNAGANVLTF. CDR3 DNA: TGCGCCAGCAGCTTGGACTCCTTGGACTCAAATGCTGGGGCCAACGTCCTGACTTTC. Full variable domain (remainder filled in from reference TRBV5-1 and TRBJ2-6): KAGVTQTPRYLIKTRGQQVTLSCSPISGHRSVSWYQQTPGQGLQFLFEYFSETQRNKGNFPGRFSGRQFSNSRSEMNVSTLELGDSALYLCASSLDSLDSNAGANVLTFGAGSRLTVL.

The genes are TRBV7-8 and TRBJ2-7, with D possibly TRBD2 on 5 matching bases. Germline CDR1 is SGHVS and CDR2 is FQNEAQ. V was shortened by 5 bases and J by 0 bases, with 17 bases between the two germline ends. The length of the CDR3 is 16 residues. CDR3 sequence: CASSPNRWESSYEQYF. The CDR3 DNA reads TGTGCCAGCAGCCCCAACCGATGGGAGAGCTCCTACGAGCAGTACTTC.

V is TRBV7-3 and J is TRBJ2-1, with a tentative D call TRBD2 (7 bases). Trimming took off 4 bases at V and 8 bases at J, with 18 bases between the two ends. This CDR3 region has 15 residues. The V gene's germline CDR1 is SGHTA and CDR2 FQGTGA. CDR3 nucleotides: TGTGCCAGCAGCTCACAGCGGGGAGGGGGAGATGAGCAGTTCTTC. It translates to CASSSQRGGGDEQFF. The entire variable domain, with the rest obtained from reference TRBV7-3 and TRBJ2-1, is as follows: GAGVSQTPSNKVTEKGKYVELRCDPISGHTALYWYRQSLGQGPEFLIYFQGTGAADDSGLPNDRFFAVRPEGSVSTLKIQRTERGDSAVYLCASSSQRGGGDEQFFGPGTRLTVL.

The chain couples TRBV13 to TRBJ1-2, with 7 bases that match TRBD1. CDR1 PRHDT and CDR2 FYEKMQ come from the germline V gene (reference sequence). Trimming at V came to 1 base and at J to 4 bases, leaving 6 bases not matched to a gene. CDR3 length: 15 amino acids. The CDR3 here is CASSLETGVSYGYTF. The CDR3 DNA sequence: TGTGCCAGCAGCTTAGAAACAGGGGTTAGCTATGGCTACACCTTC.

This rearrangement joins TRBV19 to TRBJ1-2; a possible D gene is TRBD1 (6 bases). Germline CDR1 reads LNHDA; CDR2 reads SQIVND (reference sequence). Trimming pared 10 bases from V and 4 bases from J, leaving 19 bases between. The CDR3 runs 14 residues. CDR3 DNA: TGTGCCACGTCCTGGGGGGGCGCGGGCTATGGCTACACCTTC. It yields the protein CATSWGGAGYGYTF.

This chain connects TRBV6-1 to TRBJ1-1; unclear D gene. Germline V CDR1 and CDR2: MNHNS, SASEGT. The CDR3 is made up of 14 amino acids. Trimming took off 6 bases at V and 4 bases at J, with 15 bases between the two ends. CDR3 protein: CASSDPYAGTEAFF. Written as DNA, the CDR3 is TGTGCCAGCAGCGACCCCTACGCGGGCACTGAAGCTTTCTTT.

This chain joins TRBV11-2 and TRBJ2-7; D may match TRBD1 or TRBD2 (5 bases each). The V gene's germline CDR1 is SGHAT and CDR2 FQNNGV. Trimming cost V 1 base and J 6 bases, with 16 bases left between them. The CDR3 covers 15 residues. As DNA, the CDR3 is TGTGCCAGCAGCTTAGTGCAGGGAGCTCTACGCGAGCAGTACTTC. It codes for CASSLVQGALREQYF.